The 31 T cell receptor beta chains below come from one sample, sequenced in a study of blood T cell repertoires in COVID-19 (dated by TCRdb to 2018 to 2020). The library was built by means of the immunoSEQ multiplex PCR assay. This immuneACCESS table, as held by TCRdb, lists in-frame sequences with V and J called but not all clones. Of the missing ones, under half trace to an unresolved V gene in checked studies; the others have no known cause. Here the sample has about 130,000 clones; approximately 82% occur a single time. The ten largest clonotypes hold roughly 9.7% of the sample. The sequenced sample consisted of peripheral blood. The source of these receptors is a man aged 35 to 55 with active or convalescent COVID-19.

The V call is TRBV15, the J call TRBJ2-1; 9 bases line up with TRBD1. V gave up 0 bases and J gave up 1 base; unmatched junction bases: 4. The CDR3 has 17 amino acids. In germline, CDR1 is LNHNV, CDR2 YYDKDF (reference sequence). The CDR3 spells CATSRDSDRGSYNEQFF. The CDR3 DNA reads as TGTGCCACCAGCAGAGATTCGGACAGGGGTTCCTACAATGAGCAGTTCTTC.

This chain joins TRBV6-5 and TRBJ2-3; no reliable D call. Trimming left V 6 bases short and J 0 bases short, with 7 bases between. CDR3 size: 13 residues. Germline CDR1 and CDR2: MNHEY and SVGAGI. The CDR3 reads CASRGHSTDTQYF. The CDR3 coding sequence is TGTGCCAGCAGGGGCCATAGCACAGATACGCAGTATTTT.

This clone was observed a few times. The gene calls are TRBV3-1 (or the pseudogene TRBV3-2) and TRBJ1-1; maybe TRBD1 (6 bases). Germline V CDR1 and CDR2: LGHDT, YNNKEL (reference sequence). This CDR3 contains 13 residues. V was trimmed by 5 bases and J by 11 bases, leaving 18 bases between them. In nucleotides, the CDR3 is TGTGCCAGCAGCGATACGGGGGGCTTAGGGGCTTTCTTT. Its protein is CASSDTGGLGAFF.

This clone was seen a single time. The chain joins TRBV2 to TRBJ1-5; tentative D call: TRBD1 (5 bases). CDR1 SNHLY and CDR2 FYNNEI come from the germline V gene. CDR3 length equals 14 residues. Trimming shortened V by 1 base and J by 7 bases, and 11 bases separated the two germline ends. CDR3 sequence (DNA): TGTGCCAGCAGTGAAGGGCAGGGAATCCAGCCCCAGCATTTT. Protein: CASSEGQGIQPQHF.

The chain uses TRBV6-2 or TRBV6-3 and TRBJ1-2, with 8 bases lining up with TRBD1. Germline loops: CDR1 MNHEY, CDR2 SVGEGT. This CDR3 is 15 amino acids long. With 3 bases clipped from V and 7 bases from J, the junction kept 10 bases outside the gene matches. The CDR3 reads CASSYSQGAISGYTF. The DNA for the CDR3 is TGTGCCAGCAGTTATAGTCAGGGGGCTATCTCTGGCTACACCTTC.

This rearrangement joins TRBV5-1 to TRBJ2-7; a weak D match, TRBD2 (6 bases). Trimming left V 0 bases short and J 6 bases short, with 16 bases between. CDR1 is SGHRS, CDR2 YFSETQ, per germline. This CDR3 comprises 15 residues. CDR3 loop: CASSLAPGVLGEQYF. In DNA form, the CDR3 reads TGCGCCAGCAGCTTGGCCCCGGGGGTTCTAGGCGAGCAGTACTTC.

This clone was counted between two and nine times. V and J are TRBV4-1 and TRBJ2-3; 9 nucleotides agree with TRBD2. Germline values: CDR1 MGHRA, CDR2 YSYEKL. This CDR3 has 17 amino acids. V was clipped by 4 bases and J by 0 bases; unmatched bases: 8. CDR3 DNA: TGCGCCAGCAGCCGAGAGGTGGCGGGGGGGAGCACAGATACGCAGTATTTT. Amino acids: CASSREVAGGSTDTQYF.

This clone showed up just a few times. J is TRBJ2-4 and V is TRBV29-1; D gene uncertain. Germline assignment: CDR1 SQVTM and CDR2 ANQGSEA. Trimming left V 4 bases short and J 4 bases short, with 17 bases between. The CDR3 consists of 15 residues. The CDR3 DNA reads as TGCAGCGTTGGAGACGGTTCGTTGTCTAAAAACATTCAGTACTTC. It encodes CSVGDGSLSKNIQYF.

V is TRBV24-1 and J is TRBJ2-1; TRBD2 matches 7 bases. Germline assignment: CDR1 KGHDR and CDR2 SFDVKD. This CDR3 has 15 amino acids. V gave up 5 bases and J gave up 8 bases; unmatched junction bases: 11. The CDR3 region is CATSGKAGTWDEQFF. The CDR3 DNA sequence: TGTGCCACCAGTGGGAAAGCGGGGACCTGGGATGAGCAGTTCTTC.

This sequence joins TRBV5-6 and TRBJ2-5; 10 nucleotides agree with TRBD2. This CDR3 comprises 17 residues. Germline V gene lookup returns CDR1 SGHDT and CDR2 YYEEEE. Trimming took 3 bases from V and 2 from J; bases not matched to a gene: 10. CDR3: CASSWGPGLAKQETQYF. CDR3 DNA sequence: TGTGCCAGCAGCTGGGGGCCGGGACTAGCGAAACAAGAGACCCAGTACTTC.

This sequence joins TRBV6-2 or TRBV6-3 and TRBJ2-1; 9 nucleotides match TRBD2. The CDR3 is made up of 17 amino acids. In germline, CDR1 is MNHEY, CDR2 SVGEGT. The J segment lost 10 bases and the V segment lost 2 bases, leaving 15 bases of the junction unmatched. The CDR3 DNA reads as TGTGCCAGCAGTTACGGGACTAGCCCCGTTTCAACGTTCGAGCAGTTCTTC. It codes for CASSYGTSPVSTFEQFF.

J is TRBJ1-1 and V is TRBV10-3; the match to TRBD1 covers 9 bases. With 4 bases clipped from V and 6 bases from J, the junction kept 6 bases outside the gene matches. This CDR3 has 14 amino acids. Looked up from germline, CDR1 is ENHRY and CDR2 is SYGVKD. The CDR3 loop is CAISVKDRGAEAFF. The CDR3 DNA reads as TGTGCCATCAGTGTTAAGGACAGGGGCGCTGAAGCTTTCTTT.

The V and J genes are TRBV19 and TRBJ1-6; the D gene is possibly TRBD1 (6 bases). The V gene lost 4 bases and the J gene lost 3 bases, with 13 bases spanning the gap. The CDR3 is 16 amino acids. Germline V gene sequence: CDR1 LNHDA, CDR2 SQIVND (reference sequence). CDR3 sequence reads: CASSTEGGNYNSPLHF. CDR3 DNA sequence: TGTGCCAGTAGTACCGAAGGGGGAAACTATAATTCACCCCTCCACTTT.

This sequence joins TRBV12-3 or TRBV12-4 and TRBJ1-1; D remains unclear. Trimming took off 2 bases at V and 6 bases at J, with 4 bases between the two ends. The CDR3 has 11 amino acids. The CDR3 nucleotides are TGTGCCAGCAGTTTATGGCCTGAAGCTTTCTTT. This codes for CASSLWPEAFF.

This clone was counted a few times. CDR3 sequence: CARGVQPQHF. The CDR3, as DNA: TGCGCCAGGGGAGTTCAGCCCCAGCATTTT. V and J are TRBV10-2 and TRBJ1-5; D not certain. V shed 9 bases and J shed 6 bases, with 6 bases lying between them. The CDR3 spans 10 residues. The germline gives CDR1 WSHSY, CDR2 SAAADI.

The chain carries TRBV10-3 and TRBJ1-2, with 7 positions matching TRBD1. Germline CDR1 ENHRY, CDR2 SYGVKD. CDR3 length equals 19 residues. Germline trimming cut 3 bases from V and 2 bases from J; bases unmatched to any gene: 18. The DNA for the CDR3 is TGTGCCATCAGTGATAGCCCCGGGACAGAAACATTTGGGAACTATGGCTACACCTTC. Amino acid sequence: CAISDSPGTETFGNYGYTF.

This chain uses TRBV12-5 with TRBJ2-3; 7 positions match TRBD1. The CDR3 loop spans 15 amino acids. V trimming: 4 bases; J trimming: 3 bases; junction bases outside the gene matches: 7. Germline V CDR1 and CDR2: LGHNT, FRNRAP. CDR3 in amino acids: CASGWGQSRTDTQYF. The DNA of the CDR3 is TGTGCTAGTGGTTGGGGACAGTCCAGGACAGATACGCAGTATTTT.

The chain employs TRBV2 and TRBJ1-6, with 10 bases identical to TRBD1. V gave up 4 bases and J gave up 1 base; unmatched junction bases: 4. CDR1 and CDR2 (germline): SNHLY, FYNNEI. The CDR3 is made up of 17 amino acids. The CDR3 DNA sequence: TGTGCCAGCAGTGTTGGGACAGGGGAATCCTATAATTCACCCCTCCACTTT. Protein product: CASSVGTGESYNSPLHF.

The chain joins TRBV11-2 to TRBJ2-5; possibly TRBD2 for D (6 bases). The CDR3 consists of 17 residues. The ends were cut back, 0 bases at V and 4 bases at J, with 18 bases in the middle. Germline lookup yields CDR1 SGHAT and CDR2 FQNNGV. CDR3 DNA sequence: TGTGCCAGCAGCTTAGATCTGGGGCTTCAGCGGGCAGAGACCCAGTACTTC. The encoded protein is CASSLDLGLQRAETQYF.

The rearrangement joins TRBV10-3 to TRBJ2-3; TRBD2 matches 9 bases. V shed 11 bases, J shed 4 bases, and the junction held 10 bases outside the gene matches. This CDR3 region has 14 residues. Germline V gene lookup returns CDR1 ENHRY and CDR2 SYGVKD. The CDR3 nucleotides are TGTGCCGTCCGAGATGAGCGGGGGGCAGATACGCAGTATTTT. Protein product: CAVRDERGADTQYF.

V usage is TRBV24-1 and J usage is TRBJ2-1; D possibly corresponds to TRBD2 (6 bases). V lost 9 bases and J 0 bases, leaving 8 bases between the germline ends. The CDR3 consists of 13 residues. Germline CDR1 and CDR2: KGHDR and SFDVKD. In DNA form, the CDR3 reads TGTGCCACCGCGGGGAGCTCCTACAATGAGCAGTTCTTC. Its protein product is CATAGSSYNEQFF.

The J gene is TRBJ1-5, the V gene TRBV4-2; D not certain. V lost 0 bases to trimming and J lost 9 bases, with 9 bases between them. Germline V gene sequence: CDR1 LGHNA, CDR2 YNFKEQ. This CDR3 is built from 13 residues. The DNA for the CDR3 is TGTGCCAGCAGCCAAGATCGGGATCGGCCCCAGCATTTT. It codes for CASSQDRDRPQHF.

The chain links TRBV7-9 to TRBJ2-2; 9 bases map to TRBD1. The V gene end was trimmed by 7 bases and the J gene end by 5 bases; junction bases not matched to a gene: 5. This CDR3 contains 14 residues. Germline CDR1 SEHNR, CDR2 FQNEAQ (reference sequence). CDR3 sequence (DNA): TGTGCCAGCAAAGACAGGGGGAAGACCGGGGAGCTGTTTTTT. Amino acid sequence: CASKDRGKTGELFF.

The V and J genes are TRBV14 and TRBJ1-4, with 7 positions matching TRBD1. J lost 0 bases, V lost 4 bases, and 5 bases had no gene match. The germline V gene has CDR1 SGHDN and CDR2 FVKESK. The CDR3 sequence is 16 residues long. CDR3 in amino acids: CASSLLQGATNEKLFF. CDR3 nucleotides: TGTGCCAGCAGCCTGCTGCAGGGGGCAACTAATGAAAAACTGTTTTTT.

The chain carries TRBV6-5 and TRBJ1-1, with D maybe TRBD1 (6 bases). V lost 7 bases and J lost 2, with 14 bases in between. CDR3 length: 14 residues. The germline V gene has CDR1 MNHEY and CDR2 SVGAGI. The CDR3 DNA reads TGTGCCAGCATCCGGGGGGGCCCAAACACTGAAGCTTTCTTT. It codes for CASIRGGPNTEAFF.

There are a few counts of this clone. Additional DNA sequences in this sample encode the identical CDR3. V is TRBV3-1 (or the pseudogene TRBV3-2) and J is TRBJ1-5; D is perhaps TRBD1 (5 bases). The CDR3 is 14 residues long. V was trimmed by 1 base and J by 6 bases, leaving 10 bases between them. Per germline, CDR1 LGHDT and CDR2 YNNKEL (reference sequence). The DNA of the CDR3 is TGTGCCAGCAGCCAAGGCGGGGGGGGTCAGCCCCAGCATTTT. Amino acids: CASSQGGGGQPQHF.

The V gene is TRBV6-2 or TRBV6-3, the J gene TRBJ2-5; a weak D match, TRBD1 (5 bases). With 0 bases removed from V and 4 bases from J, the gap between germline ends came to 12 bases. The CDR3 consists of 15 residues. Germline CDR1 is MNHEY and CDR2 is SVGEGT. CDR3 sequence reads: CASSYSTDNLETQYF. CDR3 DNA sequence: TGTGCCAGCAGTTACTCTACGGACAACTTAGAGACCCAGTACTTC.

The chain joins TRBV27 to TRBJ2-7; the match to TRBD1 covers 11 bases. Germline assignment: CDR1 MNHEY and CDR2 SMNVEV (reference sequence). The CDR3 has 15 residues. V lost 5 bases, J lost 0 bases, and 3 bases stayed unmatched. This CDR3 reads CASSGQGAHSYEQYF. The CDR3 DNA sequence: TGTGCCAGCAGTGGACAGGGGGCCCACTCCTACGAGCAGTACTTC.

The table lists this clone with a few counts. The chain is built from TRBV10-2 and TRBJ1-4, with TRBD1 matching 9 bases. V shed 7 bases and J 5 bases; nucleotides not matched to a gene: 8. From germline, CDR1 is WSHSY and CDR2 SAAADI. This CDR3 region has 15 residues. The CDR3 region has the DNA TGCGCCAGCACCTCCGGACAGGGGAGGAATGAAAAACTGTTTTTT. Amino acid sequence: CASTSGQGRNEKLFF.

J is TRBJ2-7 and V is TRBV18; a possible D gene is TRBD2 (6 bases). Germline V gene sequence: CDR1 KGHSH, CDR2 LQKENI. The CDR3 length is 15 residues. Trimming took 6 bases from V and 6 from J, leaving 21 bases between them. The CDR3 here is CASSPSGGVGVEQYF. The CDR3 nucleotides are TGTGCCAGCTCCCCATCCGGCGGGGTTGGGGTCGAGCAGTACTTC.

This clone has a handful of counts. V and J are TRBV6-5 and TRBJ1-2, with D maybe TRBD1 (6 bases). This CDR3 region has 14 residues. V lost 2 bases and J 4 bases, leaving 11 bases between the germline ends. The germline V gene has CDR1 MNHEY and CDR2 SVGAGI. CDR3 sequence (DNA): TGTGCCAGCAGTTACAGGGGGTCAGGCTATGGCTACACCTTC. Encoded protein: CASSYRGSGYGYTF.